This T cell receptor beta chain was sequenced in a study of T cell responses to AZD1222 COVID-19 vaccine. As to this clone: Its antigen remains unknown.

Overall study findings and caveats: Baseline serostatus was positive in only a handful of AZD1222 recipients. Repertoire sampling was restricted to post-peak T cell response timepoints. Receipt of two AZD1222 doses was followed by a rise in Spike-specific TCR breadth and depth.

Trimming at V came to 5 bases and at J to 7 bases, leaving 4 bases not matched to a gene. Looked up from germline, CDR1 is MNHEY and CDR2 is SVGAGI. The CDR3 has 14 amino acids. Method: immunoSEQ multiplex PCR; TCRdb's copy keeps in-frame clones and lacks some. Here the sample spans fewer than 100,000 clones, 90% being singletons. The receptor was derived from an adult in good health. Sequenced material: peripheral blood, taken on day 0 of AZD1222 vaccination. This chain links TRBV6-5 with TRBJ1-4, with 10 bases fitting TRBD1. For the CDR3, the DNA is TGTGCCAGCAGTCCCGACAGGGGGCTTGAAAAACTGTTTTTT. Its translation is CASSPDRGLEKLFF.